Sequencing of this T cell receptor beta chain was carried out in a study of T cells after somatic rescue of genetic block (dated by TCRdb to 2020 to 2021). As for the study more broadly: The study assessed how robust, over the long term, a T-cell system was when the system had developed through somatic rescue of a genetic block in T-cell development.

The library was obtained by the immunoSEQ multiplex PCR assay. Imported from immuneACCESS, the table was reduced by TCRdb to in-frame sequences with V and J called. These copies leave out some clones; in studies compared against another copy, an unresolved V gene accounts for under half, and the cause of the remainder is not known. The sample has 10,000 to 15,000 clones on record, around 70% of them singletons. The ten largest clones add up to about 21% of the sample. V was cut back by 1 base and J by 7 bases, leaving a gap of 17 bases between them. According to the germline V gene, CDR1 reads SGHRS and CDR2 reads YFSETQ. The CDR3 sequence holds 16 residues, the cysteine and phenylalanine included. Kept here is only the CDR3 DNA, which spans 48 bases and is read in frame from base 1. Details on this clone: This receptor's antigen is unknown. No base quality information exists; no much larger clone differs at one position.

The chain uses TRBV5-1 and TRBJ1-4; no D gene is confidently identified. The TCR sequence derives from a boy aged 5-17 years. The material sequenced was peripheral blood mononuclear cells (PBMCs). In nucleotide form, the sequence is TGCGCCAGCAGCTTGTCTCAAAGGGAAGGGTCTGAAAAACTGTTTTTT. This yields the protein CASSLSQREGSEKLFF.